Listed below are T cell receptor beta chains from one sample, sequenced in a study of cytomegalovirus exposure and HLA in healthy donors. Method: immunoSEQ multiplex PCR; TCRdb's copy keeps in-frame clones and lacks some. The sample shows about 140,000 clones, roughly 82% of them seen only once. Sequences were obtained from PBMCs. The receptors here all came from a young man in good health and CMV-seropositive. CDR3s include the opening cysteine and the closing phenylalanine or tryptophan. The D gene is left open where the match is weak. Clone size, where shown, is once, few, many, or a class for clones that have expanded.

cdr3_aa: CASSPGGSSYNEQFF
cdr3_nt: TGTGCCAGCAGCCCTGGGGGGAGCTCCTACAATGAGCAGTTCTTC
j_call: TRBJ2-1
cdr3_length: 15
v_call: TRBV7-6
clone_size: -
d_call: -

cdr3_aa: CASSESHGRAPTDTQYF
cdr3_nt: TGCGCCAGCAGTGAGTCTCACGGGAGGGCCCCCACAGATACGCAGTATTTT
j_call: TRBJ2-3
cdr3_length: 17
v_call: TRBV10-1
clone_size: once
d_call: TRBD2

cdr3_aa: CASSEQAHYGYTF
cdr3_nt: TGTGCCAGCAGTGAACAGGCCCACTATGGCTACACCTTC
j_call: TRBJ1-2
cdr3_length: 13
v_call: TRBV25-1
clone_size: -
d_call: -

cdr3_aa: CASSLVPGGYGYTF
cdr3_nt: TGCGCCAGCAGCTTGGTCCCAGGGGGGTATGGCTACACCTTC
j_call: TRBJ1-2
cdr3_length: 14
v_call: TRBV5-1
clone_size: -
d_call: TRBD1

cdr3_aa: CASSLRDRGDGYTF
cdr3_nt: TGTGCCAGCAGCTTAAGGGACAGGGGAGATGGCTACACCTTC
j_call: TRBJ1-2
cdr3_length: 14
v_call: TRBV7-2
clone_size: -
d_call: TRBD1

cdr3_aa: CASTFGGLASYEQYF
cdr3_nt: TGTGCCAGCACCTTTGGGGGACTAGCTTCCTACGAGCAGTACTTC
j_call: TRBJ2-7
cdr3_length: 15
v_call: TRBV6-1
clone_size: -
d_call: TRBD2

cdr3_aa: CASSLAVQETQYF
cdr3_nt: TGTGCCAGCAGCCTCGCGGTCCAAGAGACCCAGTACTTC
j_call: TRBJ2-5
cdr3_length: 13
v_call: TRBV7-2
clone_size: once
d_call: -

cdr3_aa: CASSRDRGLYEQYF
cdr3_nt: TGTGCCAGCAGTAGGGACAGGGGTCTTTACGAGCAGTACTTC
j_call: TRBJ2-7
cdr3_length: 14
v_call: TRBV2
clone_size: -
d_call: TRBD1

cdr3_aa: CASSIGRGAYEQYF
cdr3_nt: TGTGCCAGTAGTATTGGCCGGGGGGCCTACGAGCAGTACTTC
j_call: TRBJ2-7
cdr3_length: 14
v_call: TRBV19
clone_size: -
d_call: TRBD2

cdr3_aa: CASSPTSGETQYF
cdr3_nt: TGTGCCAGCAGCCCGACTAGCGGGGAGACCCAGTACTTC
j_call: TRBJ2-5
cdr3_length: 13
v_call: TRBV5-6
clone_size: -
d_call: TRBD2

cdr3_aa: CASSQSGTSGTGEQYF
cdr3_nt: TGCGCCAGCTCACAATCCGGGACTAGCGGGACTGGCGAGCAGTACTTC
j_call: TRBJ2-7
cdr3_length: 16
v_call: TRBV5-1
clone_size: once
d_call: TRBD2

cdr3_aa: CASAPGLAKNIQYF
cdr3_nt: TGTGCCAGCGCTCCGGGACTAGCCAAAAACATTCAGTACTTC
j_call: TRBJ2-4
cdr3_length: 14
v_call: TRBV2
clone_size: few
d_call: -

cdr3_aa: CASRTLDGAYEQYF
cdr3_nt: TGCGCCAGCAGAACGCTGGACGGGGCCTACGAGCAGTACTTC
j_call: TRBJ2-7
cdr3_length: 14
v_call: TRBV10-2
clone_size: -
d_call: -

cdr3_aa: CSVSVLQETQYF
cdr3_nt: TGCAGCGTTTCGGTCCTCCAAGAGACCCAGTACTTC
j_call: TRBJ2-5
cdr3_length: 12
v_call: TRBV29-1
clone_size: -
d_call: -

cdr3_aa: CASSLDWTAYGYTF
cdr3_nt: TGTGCCAGCAGCTTAGACTGGACAGCCTATGGCTACACCTTC
j_call: TRBJ1-2
cdr3_length: 14
v_call: TRBV7-2
clone_size: once
d_call: -